Presented here are 32 T cell receptor beta chains from one specimen sequenced in a study of cytomegalovirus exposure and HLA in healthy donors. The PCR made use of 60 Vbeta and 13 Jbeta primers. This table comes from immunoSEQ multiplex PCR, and its TCRdb copy is limited to in-frame clones, with some not included. Of tens of thousands of clones in the sample, approximately 63% were seen once. Input material: PBMCs. The receptors stem from a woman in her twenties or thirties in good health and CMV-seronegative.

This clone was found once. This rearrangement joins TRBV9 to TRBJ2-7; 11 nucleotides align to TRBD2. The CDR3 covers 16 residues. Germline lookup yields CDR1 SGDLS and CDR2 YYNGEE. V lost 3 bases, J lost 3 bases, and 8 bases stayed unmatched. CDR3 sequence (DNA): TGTGCCAGCAGCGCCAGTCCGGGACTAGCGGACTACGAGCAGTACTTC. It is translated as CASSASPGLADYEQYF.

This clone was detected only a few times. The rearrangement links TRBV4-1 to TRBJ1-4, with D unresolved. There are 13 residues in the CDR3. Germline CDR1 is MGHRA and CDR2 is YSYEKL. Trimming left V 1 base short and J 12 bases short, with 12 bases between. The CDR3 DNA reads as TGCGCCAGCAGCCAAGTTCAGGCCGACGAACTGTTTTTT. It translates to CASSQVQADELFF.

The chain joins TRBV27 to TRBJ2-2; D is possibly TRBD2 (6 bases). Germline lookup yields CDR1 MNHEY and CDR2 SMNVEV (reference sequence). V was clipped by 0 bases and J by 7 bases, with 12 bases between them. The CDR3 sequence is 15 residues long. The CDR3 DNA is TGTGCCAGCAGTTTATCAGGGACTCACCGCGGGGAGCTGTTTTTT. Its protein product is CASSLSGTHRGELFF.

This chain connects TRBV5-8 to TRBJ2-5; 8 bases fit TRBD2. The CDR3 extends over 15 amino acids. CDR1 SGHTS and CDR2 YDEGEE come from the germline V gene. The junction had 10 bases not matched to a gene; V was cut back by 4 bases and J by 5 bases. The chain's CDR3 is CASSMGGASGETQYF. CDR3 bases: TGTGCCAGCAGCATGGGGGGGGCTAGCGGGGAGACCCAGTACTTC.

The rearrangement uses TRBV5-1 and TRBJ2-5; 7 positions agree with TRBD1. This CDR3 is built from 13 residues. Germline-derived CDR1 and CDR2 are SGHRS and YFSETQ. J gave up 3 bases and V 3 bases, and 2 bases lay outside the gene matches. In DNA form, the CDR3 reads TGCGCCAGCAGCTCCGGACAGGAAGAGACCCAGTACTTC. Its translation: CASSSGQEETQYF.

The chain employs TRBV2 and TRBJ2-7; TRBD2 matches 8 bases. The CDR3 extends over 14 amino acids. The germline gives CDR1 SNHLY, CDR2 FYNNEI. J lost 3 bases, V lost 7 bases, and 8 bases had no gene match. CDR3: CASKGGLAGYEQYF. CDR3 bases: TGTGCCAGCAAAGGGGGGCTAGCGGGCTACGAGCAGTACTTC.

The CDR3 here is CASSPAGGLAGGGLTEQFF. The CDR3, as DNA: TGTGCCAGCAGCCCCGCGGGGGGACTAGCGGGGGGGGGTCTCACTGAGCAGTTCTTC. This chain joins TRBV7-6 and TRBJ2-1, with 16 bases that match TRBD2. V lost 5 bases to trimming and J lost 9 bases; unmatched junction nucleotides: 16. Germline CDR1 reads SGHVS; CDR2 reads FNYEAQ. The CDR3 covers 19 residues.

Points on this clone: The junction departs from the called germline gene at one end, perhaps through a read error. V usage is TRBV4-1 and J usage is TRBJ1-1, with D tentatively TRBD1 (5 bases). The CDR3 is 14 amino acids. Germline V gives CDR1 MGHRA, CDR2 YSYEKL. CDR3 DNA sequence: TGCGCCAGCAGCCAAGAGGGGGGAAACACGGAAGCTTTCTTT. This sequence encodes CASSQEGGNTEAFF.

Only a few counts were recorded for this clone. The J gene is TRBJ1-1, the V gene TRBV7-9, with D unresolved. V was cut by 7 bases and J by 6 bases, with 12 bases left in between. Germline-derived CDR1 and CDR2 are SEHNR and FQNEAQ (reference sequence). The CDR3 length is 12 residues. CDR3 nucleotides: TGTGCCAGCATCAGAGGAGGATCTGAAGCTTTCTTT. This codes for CASIRGGSEAFF.

The chain couples TRBV19 to TRBJ1-4; D may be TRBD1 (5 bases). This CDR3 is 15 amino acids long. The V end was cut by 5 bases, the J end by 3 bases, with 13 bases between. Germline loops: CDR1 LNHDA, CDR2 SQIVND (reference sequence). CDR3 bases: TGTGCCAGTAGTCTAAGGGGTTCGGCTAATGAAAAACTGTTTTTT. It is translated as CASSLRGSANEKLFF.

The chain links TRBV18 to TRBJ2-7; 7 bases are shared with TRBD1. Per the germline V gene, CDR1 is KGHSH and CDR2 is LQKENI. CDR3 length: 14 residues. Trimming removed 3 bases from V and 0 bases from J; junction bases left unmatched: 2. CDR3 in DNA: TGTGCCAGCTCACCGGGACAGCTCTCCTACGAGCAGTACTTC. Translating it yields CASSPGQLSYEQYF.

This clone has a single count. This chain links TRBV7-6 with TRBJ1-5; 7 bases fit TRBD1. Germline V gene sequence: CDR1 SGHVS, CDR2 FNYEAQ. V lost 0 bases and J lost 3; bases outside the gene matches: 17. The CDR3 has 20 residues. DNA of the CDR3: TGTGCCAGCAGCTTAGCCTCTGGTAGAATGGACAGGCTGAACAATCAGCCCCAGCATTTT. Amino acids: CASSLASGRMDRLNNQPQHF.

This clone was detected only once. The chain is built from TRBV15 and TRBJ2-3; D possibly corresponds to TRBD2 (7 bases). The ends were cut back, 0 bases at V and 3 bases at J, with 13 bases in the middle. CDR1 LNHNV and CDR2 YYDKDF come from the germline V gene (reference sequence). The CDR3 is 16 residues long. The CDR3 here is CATSRDRGEGTDTQYF. CDR3 sequence (DNA): TGTGCCACCAGCAGAGATAGGGGGGAGGGAACAGATACGCAGTATTTT.

The CDR3: CASSNRGVSYEQYF. CDR3 nucleotide sequence: TGTGCCAGCTCAAACCGGGGGGTCTCCTACGAGCAGTACTTC. V is TRBV18 and J is TRBJ2-7; 7 bases fit TRBD2. The germline CDR1 and CDR2 sequences are KGHSH and LQKENI. The CDR3 loop spans 14 amino acids. V lost 5 bases to trimming and J lost 0 bases; unmatched junction nucleotides: 4.

V is TRBV2 and J is TRBJ1-2, with D possibly being TRBD1 (5 bases). Looked up from germline, CDR1 is SNHLY and CDR2 is FYNNEI. V dropped 3 bases and J dropped 4 bases, with 9 bases sitting between them. The CDR3 totals 13 residues. The CDR3 nucleotides read TGTGCCAGCAGTGATGGGCAGGGCTATGGCTACACCTTC. Its translation: CASSDGQGYGYTF.

V and J are TRBV2 and TRBJ2-7; 8 bases are a match to TRBD1. The CDR3 contains 14 residues. The germline CDR1 and CDR2 sequences are SNHLY and FYNNEI. Unmatched junction bases numbered 6, after V lost 6 bases and J lost 2 bases. DNA for the CDR3: TGTGCCAGCAGCGCGACAGGGGCTGCCTACGAGCAGTACTTC. Protein: CASSATGAAYEQYF.

The chain employs TRBV7-2 and TRBJ2-7; the match to TRBD2 covers 9 bases. V gave up 3 bases and J gave up 9 bases; unmatched junction bases: 18. In germline, CDR1 is SGHTA, CDR2 FQGNSA. The CDR3 covers 17 residues. The CDR3 nucleotides are TGTGCCAGCAGCTTCGAAAACAGGGTCGGTAGCGGGAGACGGCAGTACTTC. Its protein is CASSFENRVGSGRRQYF.

This clone was seen only a few times. V gene TRBV11-2 combines with J gene TRBJ2-1; the match to TRBD2 covers 9 bases. Looked up from germline, CDR1 is SGHAT and CDR2 is FQNNGV. V shed 2 bases, J shed 2 bases, and the junction held 4 bases outside the gene matches. The CDR3 has 16 residues. CDR3 region: CASSLSAGGTYNEQFF. CDR3 DNA sequence: TGTGCCAGCAGCTTAAGCGCGGGAGGGACCTACAATGAGCAGTTCTTC. Full variable domain (rest looked up from reference TRBV11-2 and TRBJ2-1): EAGVAQSPRYKIIEKRQSVAFWCNPISGHATLYWYQQILGQGPKLLIQFQNNGVVDDSQLPKDRFSAERLKGVDSTLKIQPAKLEDSAVYLCASSLSAGGTYNEQFFGPGTRLTVL.

In its sample, this clone was seen a few times. CDR3 in amino acids: CASKLLTDTQYF. CDR3 DNA: TGTGCCAGCAAGCTTCTCACAGATACGCAGTATTTT. The gene calls are TRBV6-1 and TRBJ2-3; D unresolved. Germline CDR1 reads MNHNS; CDR2 reads SASEGT. V was trimmed by 7 bases and J by 2 bases, leaving 7 bases between them. The length of the CDR3 is 12 residues.

V is TRBV5-4 and J is TRBJ1-1, with D perhaps TRBD1 (6 bases). CDR3 length: 14 residues. V was shortened by 4 bases and J by 0 bases, with 10 bases between the two germline ends. CDR1 SGHNT and CDR2 YYREEE come from the germline V gene (reference sequence). The CDR3 coding sequence is TGTGCCAGCAGCCATGGACAGTTGAACACTGAAGCTTTCTTT. This gives the protein CASSHGQLNTEAFF.

This clone was counted ten times or more. The chain carries TRBV6-1 and TRBJ1-2; D gene ambiguous. V lost 6 bases to trimming and J lost 2 bases, with 10 bases between them. The germline CDR1 and CDR2 sequences are MNHNS and SASEGT. This CDR3 spans 13 amino acids. CDR3 in amino acids: CASRLDGNYGYTF. CDR3 sequence (DNA): TGTGCCAGCAGATTAGACGGGAACTATGGCTACACCTTC.

The genes are TRBV7-9 and TRBJ1-2, with 8 bases that match TRBD1. The CDR3 is 16 residues long. Unmatched junction bases numbered 6, after V lost 0 bases and J lost 3 bases. Germline V gives CDR1 SEHNR, CDR2 FQNEAQ (reference sequence). The CDR3 reads CASSLARRQGHYGYTF. Written as DNA, the CDR3 is TGTGCCAGCAGCTTAGCGAGGAGACAGGGGCACTATGGCTACACCTTC.

This clone was picked up a small number of times. The chain combines TRBV30 with TRBJ2-7; 12 bases line up with TRBD2. The CDR3 length is 13 residues. V lost 4 bases, J lost 6 bases, and 4 bases stayed unmatched. Germline-derived CDR1 and CDR2 are GTSNPN and SVGIG (reference sequence). The CDR3 region has the DNA TGTGCCTGGATGACTAGCGGGAGCGGCGAGCAGTACTTC. Translated: CAWMTSGSGEQYF.

This clone came up a few times. The V and J genes are TRBV30 and TRBJ2-3; a weak D match, TRBD1 (6 bases). Trimming stripped 5 bases from V and 3 bases from J, with 6 bases between. Germline V gene sequence: CDR1 GTSNPN, CDR2 SVGIG (reference sequence). This CDR3 has 11 amino acids. CDR3 sequence reads: CAWGQTDTQYF. CDR3 sequence (DNA): TGTGCCTGGGGACAGACAGATACGCAGTATTTT. The variable domain in full, completed from reference TRBV30 and TRBJ2-3, reads SQTIHQWPATLVQPVGSPLSLECTVEGTSNPNLYWYRQAAGRGLQLLFYSVGIGQISSEVPQNLSASRPQDRQFILSSKKLLLSDSGFYLCAWGQTDTQYFGPGTRLTVL.

This chain uses TRBV5-4 with TRBJ2-3; 11 bases are shared with TRBD2. Losses at the gene ends were 4 bases for V and 4 bases for J; bases not matched to a gene: 2. The germline gives CDR1 SGHNT, CDR2 YYREEE (reference sequence). This CDR3 spans 14 amino acids. The CDR3 DNA follows: TGTGCCAGCAGCGTGGGACTAGCGGCAGATACGCAGTATTTT. Translated, it gives CASSVGLAADTQYF.

This chain joins TRBV21-1 and TRBJ2-1; no DNA check was done on the table's D call, TRBD1. TRBV21-1 is assigned pseudogene status. This CDR3 comprises 16 residues. The CDR3 loop reads CASSKARQGDHNEQFF. The DNA of the CDR3 is TGTGCCAGCAGCAAAGCCAGACAGGGGGACCACAATGAGCAGTTCTTC.

The chain carries TRBV6-5 and TRBJ1-6; D gene unclear. CDR1 is MNHEY, CDR2 SVGAGI, per germline. Trimming stripped 7 bases from V and 7 bases from J, with 14 bases between. This CDR3 spans 14 amino acids. The CDR3 nucleotides read TGTGCCAGCACGACGGCAGGCGGGAATTCACCCCTCCACTTT. Protein: CASTTAGGNSPLHF.

This clone has more than one count but fewer than ten. The chain joins TRBV7-6 to TRBJ2-1; 7 positions match TRBD2. Germline V gene data show CDR1 as SGHVS and CDR2 as FNYEAQ. CDR3 size: 17 residues. Germline trimming cut 4 bases from V and 1 base from J; bases unmatched to any gene: 10. The CDR3 DNA follows: TGTGCCAGCAGCTCCCTGTGGCTGCGGGAGTCCTACAATGAGCAGTTCTTC. This codes for CASSSLWLRESYNEQFF.

In its sample, this clone was seen a few times. The CDR3 is CASSLEYSSYNSPLHF. DNA for the CDR3: TGTGCCAGCAGCTTGGAGTATAGCTCCTATAATTCACCCCTCCACTTT. This chain joins TRBV5-5 and TRBJ1-6; unclear D gene. CDR3 size: 16 residues. Per germline, CDR1 SGHKS and CDR2 YYEKEE (reference sequence). Trimming took off 0 bases at V and 0 bases at J, with 7 bases between the two ends.

This clone has only a few counts. The chain carries TRBV11-2 and TRBJ2-2, with D uncertain. CDR3 length: 15 amino acids. Per the germline V gene, CDR1 is SGHAT and CDR2 is FQNNGV. The ends were cut back, 7 bases at V and 0 bases at J, with 12 bases in the middle. The CDR3: CASTAQASNTGELFF. The CDR3 DNA sequence: TGTGCCAGCACCGCTCAGGCTTCGAACACCGGGGAGCTGTTTTTT.

The sample holds one count of this clone. The V gene is TRBV28, the J gene TRBJ1-4; TRBD1 matches 7 bases. The V gene's germline CDR1 is MDHEN and CDR2 SYDVKM. J lost 5 bases, V lost 5 bases, and 8 bases had no gene match. This CDR3 spans 15 amino acids. DNA for the CDR3: TGTGCCAGCAGTCAACGGGACAGCGGGAATGAAAAACTGTTTTTT. Translation gives CASSQRDSGNEKLFF.

The V and J genes are TRBV6-5 and TRBJ1-1, with D tentatively TRBD1 (6 bases). The CDR3 has 15 residues. V gave up 4 bases and J gave up 1 base, with 13 bases separating them. Germline V gene lookup returns CDR1 MNHEY and CDR2 SVGAGI. Written as DNA, the CDR3 is TGTGCCAGCAGTTTTTCAGGGGCCCCGAACACTGAAGCTTTCTTT. Its protein product is CASSFSGAPNTEAFF.